The 20 T cell receptor beta chains below come from one sample, sequenced in a study of blood T cells in healthy people across ages. Sample-barcoded 5' priming and a J-beta primer mix drove a second PCR of about 6 to 12 cycles. From the 5' RACE reads, TCRdb called clonotypes with MiXCR, one entry per CDR3 protein. This table holds about 1.4 million distinct CDR3 sequences, approximately 59% found once. The sequenced material came from blood. These receptors were taken from a man in his late teens or twenties in good health.

V gene TRBV7-9 combines with J gene TRBJ2-5, with 8 positions matching TRBD1. The CDR3 runs 17 residues. Germline CDR1 is SEHNR and CDR2 is FQNEAQ (reference sequence). The V gene end was trimmed by 5 bases and the J gene end by 0 bases; junction bases not matched to a gene: 11. The CDR3, as DNA: TGTGCCAGCAGCCCCCCCGGGACAGGCAGAGACCAAGAGACCCAGTACTTC. This codes for CASSPPGTGRDQETQYF.

This clonotype was detected only a few times. The CDR3 nucleotides are TGCAGTGCTAGGGGGGACTGGTACGAGCAGTACTTC. It translates to CSARGDWYEQYF. The V gene is TRBV20-1, the J gene TRBJ2-7; tentatively, D is TRBD2 (6 bases). The germline CDR1 and CDR2 sequences are DFQATT and SNEGSKA (reference sequence). CDR3 length equals 12 residues. The ends were cut back, 3 bases at V and 4 bases at J, with 10 bases in the middle.

The chain carries TRBV29-1 and TRBJ1-2; 10 bases fit TRBD1. This CDR3 has 13 residues. CDR1 is SQVTM, CDR2 ANQGSEA, per germline. The ends lost 3 bases at V and 8 bases at J; junction bases unmatched: 6. The CDR3 DNA sequence: TGCAGCGTTGAGCTGGGACAGGGGTGGGGCTACACCTTC. Protein product: CSVELGQGWGYTF.

The rearrangement links TRBV2 to TRBJ2-2; D not certain. Trimming cost V 0 bases and J 1 base, with 3 bases left between them. The CDR3 is 14 amino acids. Germline V gene sequence: CDR1 SNHLY, CDR2 FYNNEI. The CDR3 sequence: CASSEARNTGELFF. The CDR3 coding sequence is TGTGCCAGCAGTGAAGCGCGGAACACCGGGGAGCTGTTTTTT. Supplemented by reference TRBV2 and TRBJ2-2, the full variable domain reads EPEVTQTPSHQVTQMGQEVILRCVPISNHLYFYWYRQILGQKVEFLVSFYNNEISEKSEIFDDQFSVERPDGSNFTLKIRSTKLEDSAMYFCASSEARNTGELFFGEGSRLTVL.

The CDR3 loop reads CASSPQGRLYNEQFF. CDR3 nucleotide sequence: TGTGCCAGCAGCCCCCAAGGGAGGCTCTACAATGAGCAGTTCTTC. The chain joins TRBV6-5 to TRBJ2-1, with D possibly TRBD2 on 6 matching bases. CDR3 size: 15 residues. CDR1 and CDR2 from the germline V gene are MNHEY and SVGAGI. V lost 6 bases and J lost 3, with 15 bases in between.

The gene calls are TRBV29-1 and TRBJ2-7; 10 bases align to TRBD2. This CDR3 comprises 16 residues. Germline V lookup: CDR1 SQVTM, CDR2 ANQGSEA. J was trimmed by 3 bases and V by 3 bases; bases with no gene match: 11. In DNA, the CDR3 is TGCAGCGTTGAGTGGGGGGCTAGCGGGAGAGGCTACGAGCAGTACTTC. Translated: CSVEWGASGRGYEQYF.

V is TRBV2 and J is TRBJ2-4; 9 nucleotides align to TRBD2. Germline CDR1 SNHLY, CDR2 FYNNEI. Losses at the gene ends were 3 bases for V and 0 bases for J; bases not matched to a gene: 9. The CDR3 has 18 amino acids. This chain's CDR3 is CASSDLVTSGLAKNIQYF. The CDR3 nucleotides are TGTGCCAGCAGTGACCTCGTCACTAGCGGGCTAGCCAAAAACATTCAGTACTTC.

This clonotype appeared a few times. The J gene is TRBJ2-4, the V gene TRBV11-2, with 7 bases matching TRBD2. The tail of the sequence fits TRBJ2-7 better, so the J call may be wrong. Germline values: CDR1 SGHAT, CDR2 FQNNGV. This CDR3 is built from 14 residues. CDR3 in DNA: TGTGCCAGCAGCTTAGGGGGGACTATCCACGAGCAGTACTTC. Translating gives CASSLGGTIHEQYF.

The CDR3 is CASSAGTGPSYEQYF. CDR3 nucleotide sequence: TGTGCCAGCAGCGCCGGGACAGGGCCTTCCTACGAGCAGTACTTC. The chain has TRBV7-9 and TRBJ2-7, with 9 bases fitting TRBD1. This CDR3 region has 15 residues. Trimming cost V 5 bases and J 1 base; bases outside gene matches: 6. From germline, CDR1 is SEHNR and CDR2 FQNEAQ (reference sequence).

The chain couples TRBV27 to TRBJ1-1, with 9 bases lining up with TRBD1. With V trimmed by 8 bases and J by 1 base, 8 bases remained unmatched. CDR1 and CDR2 (germline): MNHEY, SMNVEV (reference sequence). CDR3 length equals 15 residues. CDR3 DNA sequence: TGTGCCAGCCGACCGGGACAGGGATCGAACACTGAAGCTTTCTTT. Translating gives CASRPGQGSNTEAFF.

V is TRBV4-1 and J is TRBJ2-1; TRBD1 is a possible D gene (5 bases). V lost 0 bases to trimming and J lost 0 bases, with 21 bases between them. The CDR3 has 20 residues. Looked up from germline, CDR1 is MGHRA and CDR2 is YSYEKL. CDR3: CASSQDSGPKSVGSYNEQFF. CDR3 coding DNA: TGCGCCAGCAGCCAAGATTCAGGGCCAAAGTCGGTGGGCTCCTACAATGAGCAGTTCTTC.

V and J are TRBV4-2 and TRBJ1-4; D gene ambiguous. The germline gives CDR1 LGHNA, CDR2 YNFKEQ. This CDR3 contains 16 residues. The V gene lost 1 base and the J gene lost 4 bases, with 13 bases spanning the gap. The CDR3 DNA is TGTGCCAGCAGCCAAGTCTTCGATGGAGTTAATGAAAAACTGTTTTTT. Translating gives CASSQVFDGVNEKLFF.

Notes on this clonotype: A much bigger clone sits one base away, suggesting this may be a read error. V and J are TRBV28 and TRBJ2-7, with D hard to call. V lost 6 bases and J 3 bases, leaving 3 bases between the germline ends. This CDR3 region has 10 residues. CDR1 and CDR2 from the germline V gene are MDHEN and SYDVKM. CDR3 protein: CASRHYEQYF. The CDR3 coding sequence is TGTGCCAGCAGGCACTACGAGCAGTACTTC.

This sequence joins TRBV5-1 and TRBJ1-1; D ambiguous. Germline assignment: CDR1 SGHRS and CDR2 YFSETQ. V was trimmed by 0 bases and J by 7 bases, leaving 16 bases between them. The CDR3 is 15 residues long. Here the CDR3 DNA reads TGCGCCAGCAGCTTGGGGAACGACGGCGCCCGTGAAGCTTTCTTT. It specifies CASSLGNDGAREAFF. The full variable domain, in which reference TRBV5-1 and TRBJ1-1 provide the parts outside the CDR3, is KAGVTQTPRYLIKTRGQQVTLSCSPISGHRSVSWYQQTPGQGLQFLFEYFSETQRNKGNFPGRFSGRQFSNSRSEMNVSTLELGDSALYLCASSLGNDGAREAFFGQGTRLTVV.

This clonotype turned up a few times. The genes are TRBV29-1 and TRBJ2-7; the match to TRBD1 covers 9 bases. J was trimmed by 6 bases and V by 6 bases; bases with no gene match: 15. From germline, CDR1 is SQVTM and CDR2 ANQGSEA. CDR3 length: 15 residues. CDR3 residues: CSVQGIGTGSSEQYF. The CDR3 DNA follows: TGCAGCGTCCAAGGGATTGGGACAGGGAGTTCCGAGCAGTACTTC.

This rearrangement joins TRBV27 to TRBJ2-3; D is possibly TRBD1 (6 bases). The CDR3 length is 16 residues. Germline V gene data show CDR1 as MNHEY and CDR2 as SMNVEV (reference sequence). The V and J ends lost 6 bases and 4 bases respectively, with 20 bases between them. The CDR3 reads CASSQLPGRGADTQYF. In DNA, the CDR3 is TGTGCCAGCAGCCAACTCCCTGGCAGGGGCGCAGATACGCAGTATTTT.

The chain links TRBV29-1 to TRBJ2-3; D unclear. Trimming pared 5 bases from V and 2 bases from J, leaving 11 bases between. Per the germline V gene, CDR1 is SQVTM and CDR2 is ANQGSEA. This CDR3 has 13 residues. CDR3 DNA sequence: TGCAGCGTTTTGACTGCGGCCACAGATACGCAGTATTTT. Translated, it gives CSVLTAATDTQYF.

The J gene is TRBJ1-6, the V gene TRBV14; 7 bases are shared with TRBD1. This CDR3 has 16 residues. In germline, CDR1 is SGHDN, CDR2 FVKESK. V trimming: 4 bases; J trimming: 0 bases; junction bases outside the gene matches: 3. DNA for the CDR3: TGTGCCAGCAGCCGGGACAGCCTCTCCTATAATTCACCCCTCCACTTT. Translated, it gives CASSRDSLSYNSPLHF.

V gene TRBV6-5 combines with J gene TRBJ2-5; 8 nucleotides align to TRBD1. The germline CDR1 and CDR2 sequences are MNHEY and SVGAGI. CDR3 length: 15 amino acids. V lost 7 bases and J lost 6; bases outside the gene matches: 13. CDR3 in amino acids: CASNGAGGEGKTQYF. The DNA of the CDR3 is TGTGCCAGCAATGGGGCAGGGGGCGAGGGAAAGACCCAGTACTTC.

This chain uses TRBV5-1 with TRBJ2-7; D not certain. The germline gives CDR1 SGHRS, CDR2 YFSETQ. The V end lost 0 bases, the J end lost 2 bases, and 9 bases lay between the germline ends. The CDR3 runs 14 residues. CDR3 DNA sequence: TGCGCCAGCAGCTTGGCGCCAAGTACCTACGAGCAGTACTTC. Protein product: CASSLAPSTYEQYF.